This T cell receptor (beta chain) appears in the sequencing data of a study of CD8 T cells in ankylosing spondylitis. It was by quantitative 5'-RACE with molecular barcodes that TCR beta libraries were made. TCRdb reprocessed the 5' RACE reads with MiXCR, giving one entry per CDR3 protein. The sample has a few hundred thousand distinct CDR3 sequences, about 7% seen once. With 5 bases clipped from V and 1 base from J, the junction kept 7 bases outside the gene matches. The CDR3 covers 15 residues. The germline V gene has CDR1 LGHNA and CDR2 YSLEER. Broader study findings: The authors reported significant enrichment of disease-linked clones in matched ankylosing spondylitis synovial fluid. A TCR beta motif made of fewer than 10 highly homologous variants seemed typical of ankylosing spondylitis blood. There were earlier reports of some motif variants in reactive arthritis synovial fluid and blood. Within peripheral blood, clones linked to disease were CD8+ and relatively rare.

This clonotype occurred many times. Its antigen is undetermined. The receptor comes from a male donor with ankylosing spondylitis. This sequence joins TRBV4-3 and TRBJ2-7; TRBD1 matches 8 bases. The source material was blood, either unsorted or a sorted T cell fraction (not recorded which). The CDR3 protein is CASSSRQGLSYEQYF. CDR3 nucleotides: TGCGCCAGCAGCTCGAGACAGGGGTTATCCTACGAGCAGTACTTC.